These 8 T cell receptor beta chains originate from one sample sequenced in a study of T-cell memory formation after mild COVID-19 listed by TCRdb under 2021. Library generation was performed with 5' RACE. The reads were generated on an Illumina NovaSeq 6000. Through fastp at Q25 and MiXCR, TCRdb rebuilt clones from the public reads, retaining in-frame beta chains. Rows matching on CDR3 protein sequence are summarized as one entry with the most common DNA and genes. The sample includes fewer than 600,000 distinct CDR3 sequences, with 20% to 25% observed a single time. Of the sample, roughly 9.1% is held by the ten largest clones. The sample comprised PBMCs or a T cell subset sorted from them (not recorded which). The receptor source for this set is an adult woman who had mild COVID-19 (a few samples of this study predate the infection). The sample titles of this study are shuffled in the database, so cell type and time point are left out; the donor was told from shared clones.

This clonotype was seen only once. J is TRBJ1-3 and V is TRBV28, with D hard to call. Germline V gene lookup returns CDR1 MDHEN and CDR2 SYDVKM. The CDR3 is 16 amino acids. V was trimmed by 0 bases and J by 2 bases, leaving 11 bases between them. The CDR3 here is CASSLWTTTAGNTIYF. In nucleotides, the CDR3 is TGTGCCAGCAGTTTATGGACCACAACGGCTGGAAACACCATATATTTT.

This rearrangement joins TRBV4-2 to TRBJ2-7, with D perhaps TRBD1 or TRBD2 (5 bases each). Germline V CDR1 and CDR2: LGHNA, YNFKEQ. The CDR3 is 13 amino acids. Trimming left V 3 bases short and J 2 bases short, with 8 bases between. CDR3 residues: CASSHGDAYEQYF. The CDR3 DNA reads TGTGCCAGCAGCCATGGGGACGCCTACGAGCAGTACTTC.

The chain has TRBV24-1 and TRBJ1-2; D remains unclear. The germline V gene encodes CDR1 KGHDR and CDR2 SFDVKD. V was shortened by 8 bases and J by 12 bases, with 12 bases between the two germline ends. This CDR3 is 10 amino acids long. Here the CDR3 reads CATTRVMDTF. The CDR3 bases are TGTGCCACCACGCGGGTGATGGACACCTTC.

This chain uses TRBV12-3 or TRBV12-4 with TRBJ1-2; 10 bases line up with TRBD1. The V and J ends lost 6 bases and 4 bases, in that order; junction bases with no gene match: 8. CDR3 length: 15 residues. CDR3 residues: CASRESRDRGYGYTF. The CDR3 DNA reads TGTGCCAGCAGAGAGTCCCGGGACAGGGGCTATGGCTACACCTTC.

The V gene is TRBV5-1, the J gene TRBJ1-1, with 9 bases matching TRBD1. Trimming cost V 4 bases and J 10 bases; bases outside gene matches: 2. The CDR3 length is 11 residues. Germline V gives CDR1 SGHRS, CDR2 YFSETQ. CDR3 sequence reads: CASSADRGAFF. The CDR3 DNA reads TGCGCCAGCAGCGCGGACAGGGGAGCTTTCTTT.

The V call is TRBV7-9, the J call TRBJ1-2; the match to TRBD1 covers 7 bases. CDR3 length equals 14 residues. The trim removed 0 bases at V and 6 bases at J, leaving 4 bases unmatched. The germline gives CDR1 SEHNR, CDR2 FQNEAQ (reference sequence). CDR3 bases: TGTGCCAGCAGCTTAGCGGGACAGCCCGATGGCTACACCTTC. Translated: CASSLAGQPDGYTF.

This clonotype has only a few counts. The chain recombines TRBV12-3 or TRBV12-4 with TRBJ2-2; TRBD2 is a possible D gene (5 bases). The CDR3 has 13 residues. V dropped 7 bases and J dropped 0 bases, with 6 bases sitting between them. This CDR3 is CASTGANTGELFF. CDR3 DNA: TGTGCCAGCACCGGGGCGAACACCGGGGAGCTGTTTTTT.

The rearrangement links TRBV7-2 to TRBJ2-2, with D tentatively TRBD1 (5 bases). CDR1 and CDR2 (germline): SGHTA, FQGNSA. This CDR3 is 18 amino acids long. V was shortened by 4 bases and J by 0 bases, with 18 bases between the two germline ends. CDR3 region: CASSSAAGLGPNTGELFF. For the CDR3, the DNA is TGTGCCAGCAGCTCGGCGGCAGGGTTGGGCCCGAACACCGGGGAGCTGTTTTTT.